This record looks at one T cell receptor (beta chain) sequence and its context. Measured with immunoSEQ multiplex PCR; TCRdb has only the in-frame clones, and not every one. The profile covers some 99,000 clones, with around 86% appearing a single time and roughly 1.9% taken by the ten largest. The data are from a study of preoperative IRX-2 immunotherapy in early breast cancer. Treatment here: preoperative locoregional IRX-2 cytokine immunotherapy. Preoperative locoregional IRX-2 cytokine immunotherapy was tested in the phase Ib source study. V was clipped by 0 bases and J by 3 bases, with 16 bases between them. The CDR3 is 16 amino acids. CDR1 and CDR2 (germline): SGHRS, YFSETQ.

The rearrangement links TRBV5-1 to TRBJ2-7; D is unclear. Material: tumor tissue, obtained after IRX-2 immunotherapy. The clonotype comes from a human donor with breast cancer. CDR3 DNA sequence: TGCGCCAGCAGCTTGGGTTTGTTTGGTTTGAGCTACGAGCAGTACTTC. As protein: CASSLGLFGLSYEQYF.